This TCR beta chain came from a study of blood T cell repertoires in COVID-19. Study summary: Material from acute and convalescent COVID-19 was sourced from the United States, Italy and Spain. Sources were T cells, B-cell-depleted T cells, or PBMCs; the material itself was cDNA or gDNA.

Original analysis: Amplified reference gene primers provided the basis for estimating nucleated cell counts. Assay: immunoSEQ multiplex PCR; the TCRdb copy retains only in-frame clones and omits some. Clonal size and the V and J genes are those of that table, whereas D and trimming came from the DNA. The table includes a few hundred thousand clones, about 82% detected once. The CDR3 consists of 11 residues. Per germline, CDR1 KGHSH and CDR2 LQKENI. V lost 6 bases and J 7 bases, leaving 9 bases between the germline ends. Specimen: peripheral blood. The genes are TRBV18 and TRBJ1-2; D is possibly TRBD1 (5 bases). The clonotype originates from a man at least 80 years old with acute or convalescent COVID-19. CDR3 protein: CASSRDSGYTF. The CDR3 DNA follows: TGTGCCAGCTCCCGGGACTCTGGCTACACCTTC.